This T cell receptor beta chain was sequenced in a study of cytomegalovirus exposure and HLA in healthy donors. The CDR3 loop spans 11 amino acids. Germline V gene lookup returns CDR1 GTSNPN and CDR2 SVGIG (reference sequence). V shed 0 bases and J shed 5 bases, with 4 bases lying between them. A multiplex PCR was run with 60 Vbeta primers and 13 Jbeta primers. The assay was immunoSEQ multiplex PCR, and TCRdb's table has in-frame clones only and misses some. The table includes 150,000 to 200,000 clones, around 83% detected once. As to this clone: The sample holds other DNA sequences that translate to the same CDR3.

Sequenced: PBMCs. The receptor's source is a woman between 18 and 29 years old in good health and CMV-seronegative. The chain employs TRBV30 and TRBJ2-5; D remains unclear. CDR3 DNA: TGTGCCTGGAGTGTGAGGGAGACCCAGTACTTC. It encodes CAWSVRETQYF.